Below are 28 T cell receptor beta chains sequenced from a single sample in a study of beta chain features in type 1 diabetes. Expressed TCRB transcripts got sequenced, as all isolated RNA was reverse transcribed. The assay was immunoSEQ multiplex PCR, and TCRdb's table has in-frame clones only and misses some. The table lists around 160,000 clones, 63% of them singletons. These receptors are not linked to any known antigen. Study results and caveats: In all four CD4+ subsets, TCRB CDR3 length was significantly, moderately reduced in type 1 diabetes.

Sequencing input: naive CD4+ T cells from blood. The receptors stem from a man between 25 and 39 years old with type 1 diabetes.

This clone was counted between two and nine times. This specimen includes other DNA sequences encoding the same CDR3. CDR3 protein: CAWSVGADTQYF. In nucleotides, the CDR3 is TGTGCCTGGAGTGTAGGAGCAGATACGCAGTATTTT. The chain combines TRBV30 with TRBJ2-3; no reliable D call. Per the germline V gene, CDR1 is GTSNPN and CDR2 is SVGIG (reference sequence). Trimming stripped 0 bases from V and 4 bases from J, with 5 bases between. This CDR3 is built from 12 residues. The complete variable domain, with remaining parts taken from reference TRBV30 and TRBJ2-3, reads SQTIHQWPATLVQPVGSPLSLECTVEGTSNPNLYWYRQAAGRGLQLLFYSVGIGQISSEVPQNLSASRPQDRQFILSSKKLLLSDSGFYLCAWSVGADTQYFGPGTRLTVL.

The chain combines TRBV30 with TRBJ1-4, with TRBD1 as a possible D gene (6 bases). The germline V gene encodes CDR1 GTSNPN and CDR2 SVGIG (reference sequence). The CDR3 has 17 amino acids. V was shortened by 3 bases and J by 3 bases, with 20 bases between the two germline ends. As DNA, the CDR3 is TGTGCCTGGAGGATGTCCTGGACAGTTCGGTCTAATGAAAAACTGTTTTTT. This sequence encodes CAWRMSWTVRSNEKLFF.

This clone came up a few times. This rearrangement joins TRBV7-2 to TRBJ2-7; 12 nucleotides align to TRBD1. The germline V gene encodes CDR1 SGHTA and CDR2 FQGNSA. The CDR3 loop spans 14 amino acids. With 8 bases clipped from V and 5 bases from J, the junction kept 7 bases outside the gene matches. CDR3 loop: CASGRDRGHDEQYF. The CDR3 DNA follows: TGTGCCAGCGGCCGGGACAGGGGGCACGACGAGCAGTACTTC.

This chain joins TRBV7-2 and TRBJ2-3, with no clear D. CDR1 and CDR2 from the germline V gene are SGHTA and FQGNSA. This CDR3 has 13 residues. V was shortened by 2 bases and J by 4 bases, with 7 bases between the two germline ends. The CDR3 is CASSLSRSDTQYF. The CDR3, as DNA: TGTGCCAGCAGCTTATCTCGGTCAGATACGCAGTATTTT.

There are a few counts of this clone. The chain is built from TRBV4-1 and TRBJ2-7, with 7 bases identical to TRBD2. This CDR3 has 15 amino acids. Trimming took 5 bases from V and 1 from J; bases not matched to a gene: 8. In germline, CDR1 is MGHRA, CDR2 YSYEKL. The CDR3 here is CASSEELAVSYEQYF. The CDR3 nucleotides are TGCGCCAGCAGCGAGGAGCTAGCGGTGTCCTACGAGCAGTACTTC.

The V and J genes are TRBV30 and TRBJ1-4; weak D call: TRBD1 (5 bases). Per germline, CDR1 GTSNPN and CDR2 SVGIG (reference sequence). V dropped 0 bases and J dropped 0 bases, with 8 bases sitting between them. This CDR3 contains 15 residues. The CDR3 DNA reads TGTGCCTGGAGTGTACAGGATGCAACTAATGAAAAACTGTTTTTT. This sequence encodes CAWSVQDATNEKLFF.

The chain joins TRBV18 to TRBJ2-7, with a possible D match to TRBD1 (5 bases). The V end was cut by 1 base, the J end by 0 bases, with 7 bases between. CDR3 size: 14 residues. Germline assignment: CDR1 KGHSH and CDR2 LQKENI. DNA of the CDR3: TGTGCCAGCTCACCACAAGGGGACTCCTACGAGCAGTACTTC. Protein product: CASSPQGDSYEQYF. The variable domain in full, with the rest retrieved from reference TRBV18 and TRBJ2-7, is NAGVMQNPRHLVRRRGQEARLRCSPMKGHSHVYWYRQLPEEGLKFMVYLQKENIIDESGMPKERFSAEFPKEGPSILRIQQVVRGDSAAYFCASSPQGDSYEQYFGPGTRLTVT.

V gene TRBV5-1 combines with J gene TRBJ2-1, with 7 bases fitting TRBD1. CDR3 length: 16 residues. V dropped 4 bases and J dropped 4; count of bases not matched to a gene: 11. Germline V gene sequence: CDR1 SGHRS, CDR2 YFSETQ. The CDR3 here is CASSPAGTDVYNEQFF. The CDR3 DNA sequence: TGCGCCAGCAGCCCCGCCGGGACAGATGTATACAATGAGCAGTTCTTC.

This sequence joins TRBV11-2 and TRBJ2-6; D possibly matches TRBD1 or TRBD2 (5 bases each). With 1 base removed from V and 0 bases from J, the gap between germline ends came to 10 bases. This CDR3 spans 17 amino acids. The V gene's germline CDR1 is SGHAT and CDR2 FQNNGV. The CDR3 region is CASSLGYGASGANVLTF. As DNA, the CDR3 is TGTGCCAGCAGCTTAGGTTACGGGGCCTCTGGGGCCAACGTCCTGACTTTC.

The rearrangement joins TRBV25-1 to TRBJ2-5, with 9 bases identical to TRBD1. The CDR3 consists of 15 residues. V shed 6 bases, J shed 5 bases, and the junction held 10 bases outside the gene matches. CDR1 is MGHDK, CDR2 SYGVNS, per germline. The CDR3 DNA follows: TGTGCCAGCAGCTTAACAGGGGGCGCCGGGGAGACCCAGTACTTC. Its translation is CASSLTGGAGETQYF.

J is TRBJ2-1 and V is TRBV5-1; TRBD2 aligns across 12 bases. The trim removed 2 bases at V and 7 bases at J, leaving 4 bases unmatched. Germline CDR1 and CDR2: SGHRS and YFSETQ. The length of the CDR3 is 15 residues. CDR3 amino acids: CASSFGLAGTNEQFF. The CDR3 DNA sequence: TGCGCCAGCAGCTTCGGACTAGCGGGGACAAATGAGCAGTTCTTC. The entire variable domain, with the rest obtained from reference TRBV5-1 and TRBJ2-1, is as follows: KAGVTQTPRYLIKTRGQQVTLSCSPISGHRSVSWYQQTPGQGLQFLFEYFSETQRNKGNFPGRFSGRQFSNSRSEMNVSTLELGDSALYLCASSFGLAGTNEQFFGPGTRLTVL.

The gene calls are TRBV13 and TRBJ2-3; 7 bases are a match to TRBD1. This CDR3 has 17 residues. Germline lookup yields CDR1 PRHDT and CDR2 FYEKMQ (reference sequence). Trimming cost V 2 bases and J 2 bases; bases outside gene matches: 10. CDR3 bases: TGTGCCAGCAGCTTATTAATTGACAGGGCGAACACAGATACGCAGTATTTT. Protein sequence: CASSLLIDRANTDTQYF.

The rearrangement uses TRBV23-1 and TRBJ1-1; the D gene is possibly TRBD1 (6 bases). TRBV23-1 is identified as an open reading frame with a role that is uncertain. This CDR3 is 13 amino acids long. V was pared by 4 bases and J by 7 bases, with 13 bases between. The CDR3: CASSRGARSEAFF. In DNA, the CDR3 is TGCGCCAGCAGTCGGGGGGCGCGGAGTGAAGCTTTCTTT.

CDR3 coding DNA: TGTGCCAGCAAGGCTACGGGGGAAGAGACCCAGTACTTC. Translating gives CASKATGEETQYF. V usage is TRBV7-2 and J usage is TRBJ2-5; D is perhaps TRBD2 (6 bases). This CDR3 has 13 amino acids. Germline V gene data show CDR1 as SGHTA and CDR2 as FQGNSA. Trimming pared 7 bases from V and 3 bases from J, leaving 12 bases between.

The chain combines TRBV29-1 with TRBJ1-2, with 9 bases identical to TRBD1. J lost 2 bases, V lost 8 bases, and 6 bases had no gene match. The CDR3 has 13 residues. Germline V lookup: CDR1 SQVTM, CDR2 ANQGSEA. This CDR3 is CSIIGTGNYGYTF. The CDR3 bases are TGCAGCATAATCGGGACAGGGAACTATGGCTACACCTTC.

V usage is TRBV20-1 and J usage is TRBJ2-1; D not certain. Deletions cut 1 base from V and 6 bases from J, with 4 bases between. Germline V gene data show CDR1 as DFQATT and CDR2 as SNEGSKA (reference sequence). The CDR3 consists of 11 residues. The CDR3 here is CSARVLNEQFF. CDR3 DNA sequence: TGCAGTGCTAGAGTACTCAATGAGCAGTTCTTC.

The table lists this clone with a few counts. This sequence joins TRBV9 and TRBJ2-1, with no clear D. Germline V gives CDR1 SGDLS, CDR2 YYNGEE. This CDR3 is 15 amino acids long. The germline V and J ends were trimmed by 4 bases and 1 base, with 12 bases remaining between them. CDR3 amino acids: CASSRRWGSYNEQFF. The CDR3 nucleotides read TGTGCCAGCAGCCGTAGATGGGGATCCTACAATGAGCAGTTCTTC.

V and J are TRBV7-9 and TRBJ2-5, with 8 bases matching TRBD1. The V gene end was trimmed by 5 bases and the J gene end by 2 bases; junction bases not matched to a gene: 4. The CDR3 is 14 amino acids. Germline assignment: CDR1 SEHNR and CDR2 FQNEAQ (reference sequence). The CDR3 here is CASSRGDRQETQYF. The CDR3 DNA follows: TGTGCCAGCAGCCGTGGGGACAGGCAAGAGACCCAGTACTTC.

This chain uses TRBV5-1 with TRBJ1-1; D not resolved. The CDR3 totals 13 residues. From germline, CDR1 is SGHRS and CDR2 YFSETQ. The V gene lost 0 bases and the J gene lost 0 bases, with 3 bases spanning the gap. The CDR3 protein is CASSLEMNTEAFF. CDR3 DNA sequence: TGCGCCAGCAGCTTGGAGATGAACACTGAAGCTTTCTTT.

The chain links TRBV13 to TRBJ2-7; TRBD2 aligns across 7 bases. This CDR3 has 13 amino acids. Trimming took 5 bases from V and 2 from J; bases not matched to a gene: 3. CDR1 and CDR2 (germline): PRHDT, FYEKMQ (reference sequence). The CDR3 here is CASSPGGPYEQYF. The DNA for the CDR3 is TGTGCCAGCAGCCCGGGGGGTCCCTACGAGCAGTACTTC.

The V and J genes are TRBV27 and TRBJ2-1, with D possibly matching TRBD1 (6 bases). CDR3 size: 15 residues. Germline V gene sequence: CDR1 MNHEY, CDR2 SMNVEV (reference sequence). Trimming pared 4 bases from V and 4 bases from J, leaving 14 bases between. This CDR3 reads CASSSMGQLYNEQFF. CDR3 bases: TGTGCCAGCAGTTCAATGGGACAACTTTACAATGAGCAGTTCTTC.

In this sample, this clone turned up once. The genes are TRBV19 and TRBJ2-7, with D tentatively TRBD1 (6 bases). V shed 4 bases and J shed 11 bases, with 12 bases lying between them. The germline CDR1 and CDR2 sequences are LNHDA and SQIVND (reference sequence). This CDR3 region has 11 residues. CDR3 protein: CASSNGQSKYF. The CDR3 region has the DNA TGTGCCAGTAGTAACGGACAGAGCAAGTACTTC.

J is TRBJ2-5 and V is TRBV6-6; 8 nucleotides align to TRBD1. The CDR3 has 16 amino acids. CDR1 and CDR2 (germline): MNHNY, SVGAGI (reference sequence). V shed 4 bases and J 1 base; nucleotides not matched to a gene: 8. CDR3 amino acids: CASSSYKTGVQETQYF. In nucleotides, the CDR3 is TGTGCCAGCAGTTCATATAAGACAGGGGTCCAAGAGACCCAGTACTTC.

As regards this clone: This sample also contains other DNA sequences that code for the same CDR3. The J gene is TRBJ2-5, the V gene TRBV9; D is unresolved. CDR3 length equals 12 residues. Trimming removed 1 base at V and 5 bases at J, with 6 bases between. Per germline, CDR1 SGDLS and CDR2 YYNGEE. The CDR3 is CASSVPGETQYF. The CDR3 nucleotides are TGTGCCAGCAGCGTACCGGGTGAGACCCAGTACTTC.

The chain joins TRBV7-2 to TRBJ2-1, with 7 bases identical to TRBD2. The ends lost 7 bases at V and 5 bases at J; junction bases unmatched: 14. Germline V gives CDR1 SGHTA, CDR2 FQGNSA. This CDR3 has 16 residues. DNA of the CDR3: TGTGCCAGCACCTCCCAAGGGAGGGGTAACAACAATGAGCAGTTCTTC. This encodes CASTSQGRGNNNEQFF.

V and J are TRBV30 and TRBJ1-5, with no clear D. In germline, CDR1 is GTSNPN, CDR2 SVGIG (reference sequence). This CDR3 contains 13 residues. V was cut by 2 bases and J by 0 bases, with 5 bases left in between. This chain's CDR3 is CAWSYNSNQPQHF. CDR3 bases: TGTGCCTGGAGTTATAATAGCAATCAGCCCCAGCATTTT.

This chain connects TRBV7-6 to TRBJ2-3, with 15 bases matching TRBD2. The CDR3 is 16 amino acids. The ends lost 5 bases at V and 4 bases at J; junction bases unmatched: 4. Germline loops: CDR1 SGHVS, CDR2 FNYEAQ. CDR3: CASSVGLAGGSDTQYF. CDR3 nucleotide sequence: TGTGCCAGCAGCGTCGGACTAGCGGGGGGGTCAGATACGCAGTATTTT.

This clone was counted a few times. The rearrangement uses TRBV7-9 and TRBJ1-1; D not resolved. Germline CDR1 is SEHNR and CDR2 is FQNEAQ (reference sequence). V was pared by 1 base and J by 2 bases, with 5 bases between. CDR3 length: 13 amino acids. CDR3 sequence (DNA): TGTGCCAGCAGCTTAGACAGAAACACTGAAGCTTTCTTT. Its protein is CASSLDRNTEAFF.